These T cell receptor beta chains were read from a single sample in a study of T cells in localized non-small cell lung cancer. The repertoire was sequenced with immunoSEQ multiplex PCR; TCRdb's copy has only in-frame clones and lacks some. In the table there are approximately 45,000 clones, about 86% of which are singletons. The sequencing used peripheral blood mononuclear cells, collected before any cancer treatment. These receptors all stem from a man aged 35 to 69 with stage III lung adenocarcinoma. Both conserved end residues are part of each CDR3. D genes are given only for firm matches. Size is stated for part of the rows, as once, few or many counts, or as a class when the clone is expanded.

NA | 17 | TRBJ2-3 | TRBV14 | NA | TGTGCCAGCAGCCAAGATACAATGGGGCTGCTCACAGATACGCAGTATTTT | CASSQDTMGLLTDTQYF
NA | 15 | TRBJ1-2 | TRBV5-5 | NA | TGTGCCAGCAGCTTGGCTCTCTCACCTAACTATGGCTACACCTTC | CASSLALSPNYGYTF
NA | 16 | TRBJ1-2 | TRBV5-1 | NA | TGCGCCAGCAGCTTGACGGGGGGCGTTAGTTTTGGTGGCTACACCTTC | CASSLTGGVSFGGYTF
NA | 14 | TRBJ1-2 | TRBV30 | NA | TGTGCCTGTCAATTGAGCGAGGGTGGTCATGGCTACACCTTC | CACQLSEGGHGYTF
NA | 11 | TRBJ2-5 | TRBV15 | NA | TGTGCCACCAGCGGCCAAGAGACCCAGTACTTC | CATSGQETQYF
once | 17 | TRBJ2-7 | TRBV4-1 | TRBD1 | TGCGCCAGCAGCGAGCCGGGACAGGGAAGTTTTAGCTACGAGCAGTACTTC | CASSEPGQGSFSYEQYF
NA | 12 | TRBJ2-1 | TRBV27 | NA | TGTGCCAGCACAGACCCCTACAATGAGCAGTTCTTC | CASTDPYNEQFF
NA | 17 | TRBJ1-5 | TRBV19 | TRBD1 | TGTGCCAGTAGTCCGCAACCGGGACAGGGTCCCAATCAGCCCCAGCATTTT | CASSPQPGQGPNQPQHF
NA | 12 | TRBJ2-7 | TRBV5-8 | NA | TGTGCCAGCAGCTTGTTCGGGGGCGAGCAGTACTTC | CASSLFGGEQYF
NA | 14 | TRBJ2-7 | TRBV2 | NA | TGTGCCAGCAGTGGAATGGCAGGTATCCACGAGCAGTACTTC | CASSGMAGIHEQYF